These 32 T cell receptor beta chains share one sample of origin, sequenced in a study of blood T cell repertoires in COVID-19. Some clones are missing from TCRdb's copy, which holds only in-frame ones; the method was immunoSEQ multiplex PCR. The sample lists roughly 240,000 clones; about 87% were seen once. What was sequenced was PBMCs or T cells enriched from blood (not recorded which). The receptors were gathered from a woman aged 25-40 years with acute COVID-19.

The chain carries TRBV10-2 and TRBJ2-2; 11 nucleotides match TRBD1. The germline V gene encodes CDR1 WSHSY and CDR2 SAAADI. The CDR3 runs to 18 residues. V shed 5 bases, J shed 5 bases, and the junction held 13 bases outside the gene matches. As DNA, the CDR3 is TGCGCCAGCAGTCTTACCCGGGACAGGGGGAGGAAAACCGGGGAGCTGTTTTTT. This codes for CASSLTRDRGRKTGELFF.

V is TRBV29-1 and J is TRBJ1-1, with D possibly matching TRBD1 (5 bases). V lost 4 bases to trimming and J lost 0 bases, with 6 bases between them. CDR1 and CDR2 from the germline V gene are SQVTM and ANQGSEA. This CDR3 has 12 amino acids. CDR3 nucleotide sequence: TGCAGCGTTGGACAGTTGAACACTGAAGCTTTCTTT. Translated: CSVGQLNTEAFF. Complete variable domain (other parts from reference TRBV29-1 and TRBJ1-1): SAVISQKPSRDICQRGTSLTIQCQVDSQVTMMFWYRQQPGQSLTLIATANQGSEATYESGFVIDKFPISRPNLTFSTLTVSNMSPEDSSIYLCSVGQLNTEAFFGQGTRLTVV.

V and J are TRBV7-8 and TRBJ2-2; unclear D gene. The CDR3 runs to 16 residues. Germline V CDR1 and CDR2: SGHVS, FQNEAQ. V gave up 1 base and J gave up 4 bases, with 13 bases separating them. This CDR3 is CASSLDAGGATGELFF. For the CDR3, the DNA is TGTGCCAGCAGCTTAGACGCCGGCGGTGCCACCGGGGAGCTGTTTTTT.

The rearrangement joins TRBV5-1 to TRBJ2-2, with TRBD1 matching over 8 bases. V gave up 4 bases and J gave up 6 bases; unmatched junction bases: 11. Germline values: CDR1 SGHRS, CDR2 YFSETQ. CDR3 length: 16 residues. As DNA, the CDR3 is TGCGCCAGCAGCACTGGACGGACAGGGCCTCCCGGGGAGCTGTTTTTT. Its protein product is CASSTGRTGPPGELFF.

The chain couples TRBV6-2 or TRBV6-3 to TRBJ2-1, with TRBD1 identical over 7 bases. The CDR3 spans 15 residues. CDR1 is MNHEY, CDR2 SVGEGT, per germline. V was clipped by 5 bases and J by 9 bases; unmatched bases: 13. The CDR3 DNA follows: TGTGCCAGCAGTCAGAGGGGGCGCGTTTACGGTGAGCAGTTCTTC. It is translated as CASSQRGRVYGEQFF.

The chain has TRBV5-4 and TRBJ1-2; 8 nucleotides line up with TRBD1. There are 15 residues in the CDR3. Germline V gene sequence: CDR1 SGHNT, CDR2 YYREEE (reference sequence). The V and J ends lost 2 bases and 4 bases, in that order; junction bases with no gene match: 7. In DNA, the CDR3 is TGTGCCAGCAGCTTAGGACAGGGCCAGGGCTATGGCTACACCTTC. It codes for CASSLGQGQGYGYTF.

The rearrangement joins TRBV2 to TRBJ2-4; maybe TRBD2 (5 bases). Trimming pared 8 bases from V and 1 base from J, leaving 12 bases between. The CDR3 totals 14 residues. CDR1 is SNHLY and CDR2 is FYNNEI in the germline V gene. The CDR3 coding sequence is TGTGCCAGCCTCCCGGGGATCGCCAAAAACATTCAGTACTTC. Encoded protein: CASLPGIAKNIQYF.

This clone was observed many times. This rearrangement joins TRBV18 to TRBJ2-7, with D hard to call. Germline CDR1 reads KGHSH; CDR2 reads LQKENI. There are 14 residues in the CDR3. Trimming shortened V by 3 bases and J by 2 bases, and 11 bases separated the two germline ends. The CDR3 reads CASSPPGFAYEQYF. As DNA, the CDR3 is TGTGCCAGCTCACCGCCAGGATTCGCCTACGAGCAGTACTTC.

J is TRBJ1-3 and V is TRBV2, with 8 bases aligning to TRBD1. Germline V gene data show CDR1 as SNHLY and CDR2 as FYNNEI. The CDR3 length is 16 residues. The V and J ends lost 7 bases and 2 bases, in that order; junction bases with no gene match: 10. As DNA, the CDR3 is TGTGCCAGCACCCTGGACAGGGTAATAACTGGAAACACCATATATTTT. Its protein is CASTLDRVITGNTIYF.

This chain uses TRBV5-1 with TRBJ2-5; 9 nucleotides line up with TRBD1. The CDR3 sequence is 15 residues long. V shed 4 bases, J shed 5 bases, and the junction held 9 bases outside the gene matches. Per the germline V gene, CDR1 is SGHRS and CDR2 is YFSETQ. This CDR3 is CASSRQGEGGETQYF. CDR3 nucleotides: TGCGCCAGCAGCCGACAGGGGGAGGGTGGTGAGACCCAGTACTTC.

The CDR3 sequence: CASSPGDSDSNQPQHF. The CDR3 coding sequence is TGTGCCAGCAGCCCAGGGGACAGCGATAGCAATCAGCCCCAGCATTTT. The chain links TRBV9 to TRBJ1-5; 7 nucleotides match TRBD1. Germline CDR1 SGDLS, CDR2 YYNGEE. Unmatched junction bases numbered 7, after V lost 4 bases and J lost 0 bases. The CDR3 is made up of 16 amino acids. Based on the CDR3 plus reference TRBV9 and TRBJ1-5, the full variable domain is DSGVTQTPKHLITATGQRVTLRCSPRSGDLSVYWYQQSLDQGLQFLIQYYNGEERAKGNILERFSAQQFPDLHSELNLSSLELGDSALYFCASSPGDSDSNQPQHFGDGTRLSIL.

V is TRBV3-1 (or the pseudogene TRBV3-2) and J is TRBJ2-3; D perhaps matches TRBD2 (6 bases). V was trimmed by 0 bases and J by 6 bases, leaving 13 bases between them. CDR3 length equals 15 residues. The V gene's germline CDR1 is LGHDT and CDR2 YNNKEL (reference sequence). The CDR3 is CASSQEVIAGDTQYF. DNA for the CDR3: TGTGCCAGCAGCCAAGAAGTAATCGCGGGGGATACGCAGTATTTT.

Here the CDR3 DNA reads TGCGCCAGCAGCCTGCGGCTTAGGGAGACCCAGTACTTC. It specifies CASSLRLRETQYF. The chain combines TRBV4-3 with TRBJ2-5; no clear D. Germline CDR1 is LGHNA and CDR2 is YSLEER. Between the trimmed V and J ends, which lost 4 bases and 5 bases, there was a span of 11 bases. This CDR3 region has 13 residues.

V gene TRBV5-6 combines with J gene TRBJ1-3, with a weak D call TRBD1 (5 bases). Trimming pared 0 bases from V and 2 bases from J, leaving 9 bases between. The CDR3 spans 15 residues. Germline loops: CDR1 SGHDT, CDR2 YYEEEE. For the CDR3, the DNA is TGTGCCAGCAGCTTGGCGGGGGATCCTGGAAACACCATATATTTT. Its protein is CASSLAGDPGNTIYF.

V and J are TRBV15 and TRBJ1-4; D is ambiguous. This CDR3 has 15 residues. Germline lookup yields CDR1 LNHNV and CDR2 YYDKDF (reference sequence). Trimming left V 1 base short and J 6 bases short, with 12 bases between. The CDR3 is CATSRGPGYYEKLFF. The DNA of the CDR3 is TGTGCCACCAGCAGAGGCCCCGGGTATTATGAAAAACTGTTTTTT.

The J gene is TRBJ2-6, the V gene TRBV19; 10 bases map to TRBD1. This CDR3 is 18 amino acids long. V lost 4 bases, J lost 2 bases, and 8 bases stayed unmatched. Germline values: CDR1 LNHDA, CDR2 SQIVND (reference sequence). The CDR3 DNA follows: TGTGCCAGTAGTACCTCCGGGACAGGGGATGCTGGGGCCAACGTCCTGACTTTC. It codes for CASSTSGTGDAGANVLTF.

The chain uses TRBV3-1 (or the pseudogene TRBV3-2) and TRBJ1-1; D remains unclear. The CDR3 covers 17 residues. The germline V gene has CDR1 LGHDT and CDR2 YNNKEL (reference sequence). V lost 2 bases and J 2 bases, leaving 18 bases between the germline ends. CDR3 protein: CASSQQAGRVLNTEAFF. The DNA of the CDR3 is TGTGCCAGCAGCCAACAAGCAGGTAGAGTCTTAAACACTGAAGCTTTCTTT.

This rearrangement joins TRBV5-1 to TRBJ2-5; D is possibly TRBD1 (6 bases). The CDR3 spans 17 residues. Trimming pared 0 bases from V and 5 bases from J, leaving 20 bases between. Per germline, CDR1 SGHRS and CDR2 YFSETQ. DNA of the CDR3: TGCGCCAGCAGCTTGGGGCGGACGGGACACTTGCGGGAGACCCAGTACTTC. Its protein product is CASSLGRTGHLRETQYF.

The chain uses TRBV6-2 or TRBV6-3 and TRBJ2-2; 7 bases are a match to TRBD2. CDR1 and CDR2 from the germline V gene are MNHEY and SVGEGT. The CDR3 is 16 residues long. V gave up 5 bases and J gave up 6 bases; unmatched junction bases: 12. The CDR3 DNA follows: TGTGCCAGCAGTCGGAACGGGGGGAGCGGGGCCGGGGAGCTGTTTTTT. As protein: CASSRNGGSGAGELFF.

The chain uses TRBV13 and TRBJ1-2; no clear D. CDR1 is PRHDT, CDR2 FYEKMQ, per germline (reference sequence). The CDR3 loop spans 12 amino acids. The V end was cut by 5 bases, the J end by 8 bases, with 12 bases between. Written as DNA, the CDR3 is TGTGCCAGCAGCCCCCTAGGTTACGGCTACACCTTC. It specifies CASSPLGYGYTF. The full variable domain, with the rest looked up from reference TRBV13 and TRBJ1-2, is AAGVIQSPRHLIKEKRETATLKCYPIPRHDTVYWYQQGPGQDPQFLISFYEKMQSDKGSIPDRFSAQQFSDYHSELNMSSLELGDSALYFCASSPLGYGYTFGSGTRLTVV.

J is TRBJ1-1 and V is TRBV7-8, with D uncertain. This CDR3 contains 14 residues. V gave up 0 bases and J gave up 6 bases, with 11 bases separating them. Germline-derived CDR1 and CDR2 are SGHVS and FQNEAQ. In DNA, the CDR3 is TGTGCCAGCAGCTTAGCCCCGGCTGGAGCTGAAGCTTTCTTT. It yields the protein CASSLAPAGAEAFF. Looking up the rest from reference TRBV7-8 and TRBJ1-1 gives the full variable domain: GAGVSQSPRYKVAKRGQDVALRCDPISGHVSLFWYQQALGQGPEFLTYFQNEAQLDKSGLPSDRFFAERPEGSVSTLKIQRTQQEDSAVYLCASSLAPAGAEAFFGQGTRLTVV.

The rearrangement links TRBV7-6 to TRBJ2-1; the match to TRBD2 covers 9 bases. Looked up from germline, CDR1 is SGHVS and CDR2 is FNYEAQ. Germline trimming cut 2 bases from V and 4 bases from J; bases unmatched to any gene: 6. The CDR3 loop spans 16 amino acids. CDR3 loop: CASSLMASGEYNEQFF. In nucleotides, the CDR3 is TGTGCCAGCAGCTTAATGGCTAGCGGGGAATACAATGAGCAGTTCTTC.

This clone was detected once. The CDR3 nucleotides are TGTGCCAGCAGTCAGGAAGAGACCCAGTACTTC. Its protein is CASSQEETQYF. The genes are TRBV6-5 and TRBJ2-5; D is undetermined. CDR3 length: 11 residues. Deletions cut 5 bases from V and 3 bases from J, with 4 bases between. In germline, CDR1 is MNHEY, CDR2 SVGAGI.

The chain employs TRBV27 and TRBJ1-1; D is uncertain. CDR1 is MNHEY and CDR2 is SMNVEV in the germline V gene (reference sequence). CDR3 length: 14 amino acids. V lost 8 bases to trimming and J lost 3 bases, with 16 bases between them. CDR3 loop: CASYLSGPYTEAFF. DNA of the CDR3: TGTGCCAGCTATTTGAGCGGGCCTTACACTGAAGCTTTCTTT.

This chain links TRBV23-1 with TRBJ1-2; 10 bases fit TRBD1. TRBV23-1 carries the ORF label, with uncertain function. The V and J ends lost 4 bases and 6 bases, in that order; junction bases with no gene match: 17. This CDR3 is 18 amino acids long. CDR3 amino acids: CASSPFSTGQGRMDGYTF. CDR3 DNA sequence: TGCGCCAGCAGTCCGTTCTCAACGGGACAGGGGAGAATGGATGGCTACACCTTC.

V usage is TRBV7-2 and J usage is TRBJ1-4; D is perhaps TRBD1 (6 bases). CDR3 size: 14 residues. Germline loops: CDR1 SGHTA, CDR2 FQGNSA. The V and J ends lost 0 bases and 10 bases respectively, with 12 bases between them. The DNA of the CDR3 is TGTGCCAGCAGCTTAGCGGACAGTCAGGGAAAACTGTTTTTT. This codes for CASSLADSQGKLFF.

This clone was counted once. This chain links TRBV7-2 with TRBJ2-5, with D maybe TRBD2 (5 bases). V gave up 5 bases and J gave up 5 bases, with 15 bases separating them. The length of the CDR3 is 14 residues. Per the germline V gene, CDR1 is SGHTA and CDR2 is FQGNSA. The CDR3: CASSLGSGSETQYF. Written as DNA, the CDR3 is TGTGCCAGCAGCCTCGGCTCGGGGTCGGAGACCCAGTACTTC.

CDR3 DNA: TGTGCCAGCAGCCGAGGACAGGACTATGGCTACACCTTC. Translated: CASSRGQDYGYTF. The chain couples TRBV14 to TRBJ1-2, with 7 bases that match TRBD1. CDR3 length equals 13 residues. Germline V gene data show CDR1 as SGHDN and CDR2 as FVKESK. V shed 4 bases, J shed 3 bases, and the junction held 2 bases outside the gene matches.

J is TRBJ2-7 and V is TRBV30; D might be TRBD1 (5 bases). V lost 5 bases, J lost 1 base, and 9 bases lay in between. Per germline, CDR1 GTSNPN and CDR2 SVGIG (reference sequence). CDR3 length equals 12 residues. The CDR3 DNA reads as TGTGCCTGGGCCGCAGGGTCCTACGAGCAGTACTTC. This translates into CAWAAGSYEQYF.

This CDR3 reads CASSLLKGGVWEQFF. The CDR3 nucleotides read TGTGCCAGCAGCTTATTAAAGGGGGGGGTGTGGGAGCAGTTCTTC. V usage is TRBV11-2 and J usage is TRBJ2-1; TRBD2 is a possible D gene (7 bases). The V and J ends lost 2 bases and 10 bases respectively, with 18 bases between them. The CDR3 totals 15 residues. Germline assignment: CDR1 SGHAT and CDR2 FQNNGV.

The chain employs TRBV5-6 and TRBJ2-2; D is uncertain. Germline CDR1 is SGHDT and CDR2 is YYEEEE. The CDR3 runs to 13 residues. Trimming left V 4 bases short and J 6 bases short, with 10 bases between. In DNA, the CDR3 is TGTGCCAGCAGCGACTCATACCCCGGGGAGCTGTTTTTT. Its translation: CASSDSYPGELFF.

The rearrangement joins TRBV24-1 to TRBJ2-2; 7 bases agree with TRBD1. The CDR3 spans 16 residues. Trimming cost V 0 bases and J 7 bases; bases outside gene matches: 7. The germline V gene has CDR1 KGHDR and CDR2 SFDVKD. CDR3 sequence reads: CATSDLDRAQGGELFF. The CDR3 DNA is TGTGCCACCAGTGATTTGGACAGGGCGCAAGGCGGGGAGCTGTTTTTT.